Detailed here is one T cell receptor (beta chain). Some clones are missing from TCRdb's copy, which holds only in-frame ones; the method was immunoSEQ multiplex PCR. The profile shows 80,000 to 85,000 clones, roughly 90% of them singletons. The entry originates in a study of control samples from healthy donors and cancer patients. The CDR3 covers 13 residues. Germline V lookup: CDR1 SGHRS, CDR2 YFSETQ. V lost 4 bases, J lost 8 bases, and 7 bases stayed unmatched. V and J are TRBV5-1 and TRBJ1-2; TRBD1 aligns across 8 bases. This clonotype was obtained from a woman in her forties or fifties in good health. Source material: blood. The CDR3 is CASSPWTGSGYTF. The CDR3, as DNA: TGCGCCAGCAGCCCGTGGACAGGGAGCGGCTACACCTTC.